This note documents a single TCR beta chain sequence. The antigen remains unidentified. The sample originates from a study of T cells after yellow fever vaccination. The study, taken as a whole, reports: Subsequent to the booster, the majority of primary-vaccination clones reappeared (around 96% CD4, more than 70% CD8).

TCRdb re-analysed the 5' RACE reads in MiXCR, keeping a single row per CDR3 protein. This table has 450,000 to 650,000 distinct CDR3 sequences, roughly 22% appearing once. Germline V gives CDR1 SGHRS, CDR2 YFSETQ. Trimming stripped 4 bases from V and 5 bases from J, with 15 bases between. The CDR3 totals 14 residues. Sample: PBMCs, taken about 21 days after the first yellow fever vaccination. The chain combines TRBV5-1 with TRBJ2-5; the D call may be TRBD1 or TRBD2 (5 bases each). This sequence was found in a man between 18 and 29 years old who received the YFV17D yellow fever vaccine. In DNA, the CDR3 is TGCGCCAGCAGCGCAGGGACCGGGGACGAGACCCAGTACTTC. Translating it yields CASSAGTGDETQYF.